This T cell receptor beta chain is from a study of T cells in narcolepsy. Across the whole study: Enrolled donors included narcolepsy type 1 or type 2 patients and healthy controls. Study conclusions and caveats: Same-patient CSF and blood CD4+ T cell clonotypes included HCRT-specific and TRIB2-specific autoreactive ones.

A word on this clone: Its antigen is as yet unknown.

CDR3 length: 14 residues. V lost 6 bases and J 7 bases, leaving 13 bases between the germline ends. CDR1 and CDR2 from the germline V gene are SNHLY and FYNNEI. Repertoires were generated with immunoSEQ multiplex PCR, while TCRdb's copy carries only in-frame clones and drops some. The table has about 30,000 clones, around four fifths seen once. The V gene is TRBV2, the J gene TRBJ1-6, with unresolved D. The receptor was derived from a human donor with narcolepsy. Sequencing was done on a sample of CD45RA- memory CD4+ T cells from PBMCs. CDR3: CASSLMGYNSPLHF. CDR3 DNA: TGTGCCAGCAGCCTAATGGGGTACAATTCACCCCTCCACTTT. Based on the CDR3 plus reference TRBV2 and TRBJ1-6, the full variable domain is EPEVTQTPSHQVTQMGQEVILRCVPISNHLYFYWYRQILGQKVEFLVSFYNNEISEKSEIFDDQFSVERPDGSNFTLKIRSTKLEDSAMYFCASSLMGYNSPLHFGNGTRLTVT.